One sample yielded the 31 T cell receptor beta chains listed below, sequenced in a study of cytomegalovirus exposure and HLA in healthy donors. The PCR was carried out with 60 Vbeta primers and 13 Jbeta primers. Produced via immunoSEQ multiplex PCR; TCRdb's table is partial and in-frame only. The sample comprises around 100,000 clones, nearly 80% of which are singletons, and 5% to 6.5% rests with the top ten. Specimen: PBMCs. All receptors come from a man aged 55 to 70 in good health and CMV-seropositive.

V and J are TRBV7-2 and TRBJ2-1; D may be TRBD2 (5 bases). Germline V gene lookup returns CDR1 SGHTA and CDR2 FQGNSA. CDR3 size: 15 residues. V lost 2 bases, J lost 5 bases, and 13 bases lay in between. The CDR3 DNA reads TGTGCCAGCAGCTTATTCGGTACCGGGAACAATGAGCAGTTCTTC. Its protein product is CASSLFGTGNNEQFF.

The V and J genes are TRBV5-1 and TRBJ1-5, with 8 bases fitting TRBD1. Germline trimming cut 4 bases from V and 4 bases from J; bases unmatched to any gene: 13. CDR1 is SGHRS and CDR2 is YFSETQ in the germline V gene. The CDR3 length is 17 residues. CDR3 DNA: TGCGCCAGCAGCCCTGGACAGGGATTTCGGAGGAATCAGCCCCAGCATTTT. Translating gives CASSPGQGFRRNQPQHF. Combining the CDR3 with reference TRBV5-1 and TRBJ1-5 gives the whole variable domain KAGVTQTPRYLIKTRGQQVTLSCSPISGHRSVSWYQQTPGQGLQFLFEYFSETQRNKGNFPGRFSGRQFSNSRSEMNVSTLELGDSALYLCASSPGQGFRRNQPQHFGDGTRLSIL.

This clone was observed once. V and J are TRBV18 and TRBJ1-2; D possibly corresponds to TRBD1 (6 bases). The germline CDR1 and CDR2 sequences are KGHSH and LQKENI. The CDR3 has 15 amino acids. The V and J ends lost 0 bases and 0 bases respectively, with 8 bases between them. The CDR3 coding sequence is TGTGCCAGCTCACCACCGTCAGGGGCTAACTATGGCTACACCTTC. The encoded protein is CASSPPSGANYGYTF.

In this sample, this clone turned up a few times. This chain joins TRBV10-3 and TRBJ2-7; a weak D match, TRBD1 (5 bases). The CDR3 totals 12 residues. Germline V gene data show CDR1 as ENHRY and CDR2 as SYGVKD. Trimming removed 11 bases from V and 3 bases from J, with 14 bases in between. This CDR3 reads CALRTPDYEQYF. CDR3 coding DNA: TGTGCCTTACGGACACCGGACTACGAGCAGTACTTC.

The chain is built from TRBV5-6 and TRBJ2-5; weak D call: TRBD1 (6 bases). The germline V and J ends were trimmed by 2 bases and 4 bases, with 18 bases remaining between them. CDR3 length: 16 residues. Per the germline V gene, CDR1 is SGHDT and CDR2 is YYEEEE. CDR3 in amino acids: CASSFFKGDTGETQYF. The DNA for the CDR3 is TGTGCCAGCAGCTTTTTTAAGGGGGACACCGGAGAGACCCAGTACTTC.

This clone occurred once. The chain has TRBV27 and TRBJ2-7; 9 positions match TRBD1. Unmatched junction bases numbered 3, after V lost 3 bases and J lost 3 bases. Germline lookup yields CDR1 MNHEY and CDR2 SMNVEV (reference sequence). This CDR3 contains 14 residues. CDR3 bases: TGTGCCAGCAGTTTGAGGACAGGGGACTACGAGCAGTACTTC. This translates into CASSLRTGDYEQYF.

The chain combines TRBV6-1 with TRBJ2-1, with 8 bases that match TRBD2. The CDR3 has 15 residues. Trimming cost V 3 bases and J 5 bases; bases outside gene matches: 6. CDR1 MNHNS and CDR2 SASEGT come from the germline V gene. For the CDR3, the DNA is TGTGCCAGCAGTGAGGGACTAGGGGTTAACAATGAGCAGTTCTTC. It encodes CASSEGLGVNNEQFF.

The table lists this clone with a few counts. The rearrangement uses TRBV18 and TRBJ1-2, with D perhaps matching TRBD1 (6 bases). V lost 6 bases, J lost 6 bases, and 14 bases lay in between. The CDR3 is made up of 13 amino acids. Germline CDR1 KGHSH, CDR2 LQKENI. Here the CDR3 reads CASSYTGKDGYTF. The CDR3 DNA reads TGTGCCAGCTCTTATACAGGGAAGGATGGCTACACCTTC.

This clone came up once. The chain uses TRBV29-1 and TRBJ2-7, with D unclear. The germline CDR1 and CDR2 sequences are SQVTM and ANQGSEA. The CDR3 runs 10 residues. Trimming removed 5 bases from V and 5 bases from J, with 7 bases in between. The CDR3 sequence: CSVFKNEQYF. The CDR3 DNA is TGCAGCGTTTTCAAAAACGAGCAGTACTTC.

The chain links TRBV19 to TRBJ2-7, with 9 bases that match TRBD1. CDR1 and CDR2 (germline): LNHDA, SQIVND (reference sequence). The ends lost 5 bases at V and 3 bases at J; junction bases unmatched: 8. The CDR3 sequence is 15 residues long. The CDR3 reads CASSQTGTGIYEQYF. The DNA for the CDR3 is TGTGCCAGTAGTCAAACCGGGACAGGGATCTACGAGCAGTACTTC.

This clone was detected only a few times. The genes are TRBV4-1 and TRBJ2-7, with D maybe TRBD1 (5 bases). V lost 4 bases and J 2 bases, leaving 15 bases between the germline ends. This CDR3 spans 15 amino acids. Germline CDR1 reads MGHRA; CDR2 reads YSYEKL. The chain's CDR3 is CASSRLQGTPYEQYF. CDR3 nucleotide sequence: TGCGCCAGCAGCCGACTTCAGGGAACCCCCTACGAGCAGTACTTC.

This clone has a handful of counts. The chain uses TRBV19 and TRBJ1-1; D unresolved. The V gene's germline CDR1 is LNHDA and CDR2 SQIVND (reference sequence). Trimming shortened V by 1 base and J by 4 bases, and 4 bases separated the two germline ends. This CDR3 contains 12 residues. For the CDR3, the DNA is TGTGCCAGTAGTATAGGGAGCACTGAAGCTTTCTTT. It specifies CASSIGSTEAFF.

This clone was seen just once. This chain joins TRBV10-2 and TRBJ2-7; 7 bases agree with TRBD1. This CDR3 spans 13 amino acids. With V trimmed by 7 bases and J by 3 bases, 6 bases remained unmatched. Germline CDR1 and CDR2: WSHSY and SAAADI. The CDR3 sequence is CASTRDRIYEQYF. The CDR3 DNA reads TGCGCCAGCACCCGGGACAGAATCTACGAGCAGTACTTC.

The chain is built from TRBV6-4 and TRBJ1-2; D gene uncertain. V was clipped by 6 bases and J by 6 bases, with 20 bases between them. Per the germline V gene, CDR1 is MRHNA and CDR2 is SNTAGT. CDR3 length: 15 amino acids. The CDR3 here is CASRRTGIGIDGYTF. The CDR3 DNA is TGTGCCAGCAGGCGCACCGGGATAGGTATAGATGGCTACACCTTC.

This clone was seen only a few times. This chain connects TRBV5-4 to TRBJ1-2; 7 nucleotides match TRBD1. The CDR3 has 14 residues. J was trimmed by 4 bases and V by 4 bases; bases with no gene match: 7. Germline assignment: CDR1 SGHNT and CDR2 YYREEE (reference sequence). The CDR3 nucleotides are TGTGCCAGCAGCCCTTCGACAGGGACCTATGGCTACACCTTC. Its protein product is CASSPSTGTYGYTF.

The chain has TRBV18 and TRBJ1-5; D not resolved. Trimming pared 3 bases from V and 5 bases from J, leaving 11 bases between. This CDR3 has 14 amino acids. Germline V gene data show CDR1 as KGHSH and CDR2 as LQKENI. CDR3 sequence: CASSPTSRDQPQHF. In DNA form, the CDR3 reads TGTGCCAGCTCACCCACCTCTCGGGATCAGCCCCAGCATTTT. The full variable domain, rest sourced from reference TRBV18 and TRBJ1-5, is NAGVMQNPRHLVRRRGQEARLRCSPMKGHSHVYWYRQLPEEGLKFMVYLQKENIIDESGMPKERFSAEFPKEGPSILRIQQVVRGDSAAYFCASSPTSRDQPQHFGDGTRLSIL.

This chain uses TRBV6-5 with TRBJ1-1; D unresolved. V was cut by 0 bases and J by 2 bases, with 7 bases left in between. This CDR3 has 14 amino acids. CDR1 is MNHEY, CDR2 SVGAGI, per germline. DNA for the CDR3: TGTGCCAGCAGTTACTCGTACAGAAACACTGAAGCTTTCTTT. Protein: CASSYSYRNTEAFF.

This chain connects TRBV2 to TRBJ2-5, with unresolved D. CDR3 length: 15 amino acids. Germline assignment: CDR1 SNHLY and CDR2 FYNNEI. Trimming cost V 0 bases and J 4 bases, with 12 bases left between them. As DNA, the CDR3 is TGTGCCAGCAGTGAAGCGCTGGCATTTGGAGAGACCCAGTACTTC. Residues: CASSEALAFGETQYF.

With respect to this clone: A junction end diverges from the germline sequence, so it may reflect a read error. This chain connects TRBV7-9 to TRBJ2-5; 7 nucleotides align to TRBD2. CDR1 is SEHNR, CDR2 FQNEAQ, per germline (reference sequence). This CDR3 comprises 15 residues. The CDR3 spells CSSSPPGGGKETQYF. CDR3 coding DNA: TGTTCCAGCAGCCCTCCGGGGGGAGGCAAAGAGACCCAGTACTTC.

The chain uses TRBV13 and TRBJ2-1; 7 nucleotides align to TRBD2. Germline CDR1 and CDR2: PRHDT and FYEKMQ (reference sequence). The CDR3 is made up of 15 amino acids. V shed 8 bases, J shed 0 bases, and the junction held 7 bases outside the gene matches. DNA of the CDR3: TGTGCCAGCTTCCCGGGCGGGGGCTCCTACAATGAGCAGTTCTTC. Translation gives CASFPGGGSYNEQFF.

This sequence joins TRBV6-1 and TRBJ2-7; 12 bases line up with TRBD1. The CDR3 length is 15 residues. V lost 6 bases, J lost 5 bases, and 8 bases stayed unmatched. CDR1 and CDR2 (germline): MNHNS, SASEGT. The CDR3 loop is CASSETGTGGHEQYF. The CDR3 nucleotides are TGTGCCAGCAGCGAAACCGGGACAGGGGGCCACGAGCAGTACTTC.

This sequence joins TRBV9 and TRBJ1-6; 7 bases are shared with TRBD1. CDR3 length equals 15 residues. Germline assignment: CDR1 SGDLS and CDR2 YYNGEE. The junction had 7 bases not matched to a gene; V was cut back by 5 bases and J by 5 bases. The CDR3 spells CASSEGAGNNSPLHF. Here the CDR3 DNA reads TGTGCCAGCAGTGAGGGGGCAGGGAATAATTCACCCCTCCACTTT.

V gene TRBV11-3 combines with J gene TRBJ2-1; 7 positions agree with TRBD1. The ends lost 5 bases at V and 12 bases at J; junction bases unmatched: 10. The V gene's germline CDR1 is SGHNT and CDR2 YENEEA. This CDR3 is built from 13 residues. CDR3 protein: CASSSDRELPQFF. CDR3 nucleotides: TGTGCCAGCAGCAGCGACAGGGAGCTACCGCAGTTCTTC.

This clone was found a few times. The chain couples TRBV6-6 to TRBJ2-3, with TRBD2 matching over 13 bases. V lost 2 bases, J lost 7 bases, and 6 bases stayed unmatched. CDR3 size: 16 residues. Germline V gene data show CDR1 as MNHNY and CDR2 as SVGAGI (reference sequence). The CDR3 sequence: CASSYLGTSGNYTQYF. For the CDR3, the DNA is TGTGCCAGCAGTTACCTTGGGACTAGCGGGAACTATACGCAGTATTTT.

This clone was recorded a few times. The CDR3 protein is CASSPGQGISEAFF. In DNA, the CDR3 is TGTGCCAGCAGCCCGGGACAGGGAATCTCTGAAGCTTTCTTT. This sequence joins TRBV5-4 and TRBJ1-1, with TRBD1 matching over 9 bases. The CDR3 totals 14 residues. Per the germline V gene, CDR1 is SGHNT and CDR2 is YYREEE (reference sequence). The V and J ends lost 4 bases and 6 bases, in that order; junction bases with no gene match: 7.

The rearrangement joins TRBV7-9 to TRBJ1-1, with 10 bases fitting TRBD1. The germline CDR1 and CDR2 sequences are SEHNR and FQNEAQ (reference sequence). The J segment lost 7 bases and the V segment lost 6 bases, leaving 5 bases of the junction unmatched. The CDR3 sequence is 13 residues long. CDR3 DNA sequence: TGTGCCAGCAGGGGGGACAGGGGACTTGAAGCTTTCTTT. Protein sequence: CASRGDRGLEAFF.

The genes are TRBV6-5 and TRBJ2-1; 7 bases align to TRBD2. J gave up 5 bases and V 0 bases, and 7 bases lay outside the gene matches. This CDR3 region has 16 residues. Germline values: CDR1 MNHEY, CDR2 SVGAGI. DNA for the CDR3: TGTGCCAGCAGTTACTCGATACTAGCGTGGAACAATGAGCAGTTCTTC. Protein sequence: CASSYSILAWNNEQFF.

The rearrangement joins TRBV6-6 to TRBJ2-5, with a possible D match to TRBD1 (6 bases). Near its end, the DNA agrees better with TRBJ2-7, so the J call may be wrong. Per the germline V gene, CDR1 is MNHNY and CDR2 is SVGAGI (reference sequence). CDR3 size: 13 residues. Here the CDR3 DNA reads TGTGCCAGCAGTTACAGGGGGACCTACGAGCAGTACTTC. Encoded protein: CASSYRGTYEQYF.

This chain joins TRBV5-1 and TRBJ1-1; 10 nucleotides agree with TRBD1. The CDR3 sequence is 13 residues long. Trimming took 4 bases from V and 11 from J; bases not matched to a gene: 8. Germline CDR1 SGHRS, CDR2 YFSETQ. The chain's CDR3 is CASSLRDRGDAFF. As DNA, the CDR3 is TGCGCCAGCAGCCTCCGGGACAGGGGTGATGCTTTCTTT.

The chain is built from TRBV4-3 and TRBJ1-2; D unclear. CDR3 length: 12 residues. CDR1 LGHNA and CDR2 YSLEER come from the germline V gene. The V end lost 1 base, the J end lost 8 bases, and 8 bases lay between the germline ends. CDR3 in amino acids: CASSQVGRGYTF. CDR3 DNA sequence: TGCGCCAGCAGCCAAGTCGGGAGAGGCTACACCTTC.

V and J are TRBV19 and TRBJ2-2, with 11 bases that match TRBD2. Germline V gives CDR1 LNHDA, CDR2 SQIVND (reference sequence). V shed 0 bases and J 6 bases; nucleotides not matched to a gene: 6. CDR3 length: 17 amino acids. The CDR3 bases are TGTGCCAGTAGTATAGATTCTAGCGGGGGGTTGGCCGGGGAGCTGTTTTTT. Amino acids: CASSIDSSGGLAGELFF. Full variable domain (missing parts from reference TRBV19 and TRBJ2-2): DGGITQSPKYLFRKEGQNVTLSCEQNLNHDAMYWYRQDPGQGLRLIYYSQIVNDFQKGDIAEGYSVSREKKESFPLTVTSAQKNPTAFYLCASSIDSSGGLAGELFFGEGSRLTVL.